This T cell receptor (beta chain) was identified in a study of patients and donors after allogeneic stem cell transplantation. This CDR3 contains 17 residues. Germline loops: CDR1 MNHEY, CDR2 SMNVEV (reference sequence). Unmatched junction bases numbered 11, after V lost 2 bases and J lost 7 bases. Using its own MiXCR run on the RT-PCR reads, TCRdb lists one record per CDR3 protein. The table has about 150,000 distinct CDR3 sequences, 24% seen once. The TCR comes from a human donor who was either an allogeneic HSCT recipient or a stem cell or donor lymphocyte infusion donor (not recorded which). It is not recorded whose cells these are; they may come from a transplant donor. Sequenced: blood, either unsorted or a sorted T cell fraction (not recorded which). This chain connects TRBV27 to TRBJ2-1; 10 positions agree with TRBD2. The CDR3 reads CASSLTELAGEANEQFF. For the CDR3, the DNA is TGTGCCAGCAGTTTAACGGAGCTAGCGGGAGAAGCAAATGAGCAGTTCTTC.